The 10 T cell receptor beta chains reported below all come from one sample, sequenced in a study of OX40 agonist ivuxolimab in advanced cancers. The assay was immunoSEQ multiplex PCR, and TCRdb's table has in-frame clones only and misses some. Among 84,000 or so clones, roughly 94% were seen once, and the ten largest hold 9.5% to 11%. Sequenced here: CD4+ or CD8+ T cells sorted from blood, sampled in a trial of the OX40 agonist ivuxolimab. The receptor source for this set is an adult with an advanced solid tumor such as melanoma, head and neck, liver or kidney cancer.

The chain employs TRBV7-9 and TRBJ1-2; D ambiguous. Germline V gene data show CDR1 as SEHNR and CDR2 as FQNEAQ (reference sequence). CDR3 size: 16 residues. The V gene lost 5 bases and the J gene lost 8 bases, with 24 bases spanning the gap. The CDR3 sequence: CASSRVLASSTEGYTF. CDR3 nucleotide sequence: TGTGCCAGCAGCCGCGTGCTCGCCAGTTCCACCGAGGGCTACACCTTC.

The CDR3 reads CASSVGTINEQFF. For the CDR3, the DNA is TGTGCCAGCAGCGTAGGGACGATCAATGAGCAGTTCTTC. V is TRBV9 and J is TRBJ2-1, with D unresolved. V dropped 0 bases and J dropped 6 bases, with 7 bases sitting between them. CDR1 and CDR2 from the germline V gene are SGDLS and YYNGEE. The CDR3 length is 13 residues.

The chain joins TRBV28 to TRBJ1-1; a possible D gene is TRBD1 (5 bases). Germline lookup yields CDR1 MDHEN and CDR2 SYDVKM. The germline V and J ends were trimmed by 1 base and 1 base, with 10 bases remaining between them. This CDR3 spans 15 amino acids. CDR3 in DNA: TGTGCCAGCAGTTTATTTAAGGGACGGAACACTGAAGCTTTCTTT. As protein: CASSLFKGRNTEAFF.

The chain recombines TRBV6-1 with TRBJ1-2, with 9 nucleotides matching TRBD1. V lost 2 bases to trimming and J lost 8 bases; unmatched junction nucleotides: 12. CDR1 and CDR2 (germline): MNHNS, SASEGT. This CDR3 contains 16 residues. Written as DNA, the CDR3 is TGTGCCAGCAGTGAAAGGGGGACAGGGAGTCGGTTAGGCTACACCTTC. Translation: CASSERGTGSRLGYTF.

This clone was picked up one time. V gene TRBV15 combines with J gene TRBJ2-7; tentative D call: TRBD2 (6 bases). Trimming shortened V by 3 bases and J by 4 bases, and 10 bases separated the two germline ends. The germline CDR1 and CDR2 sequences are LNHNV and YYDKDF (reference sequence). This CDR3 comprises 13 residues. The CDR3 coding sequence is TGTGCCACCAGCAGCGGGAGAGGGTACGAGCAGTACTTC. Protein sequence: CATSSGRGYEQYF.

This sequence joins TRBV4-1 and TRBJ2-1; weak D call: TRBD2 (6 bases). The V end lost 0 bases, the J end lost 12 bases, and 9 bases lay between the germline ends. This CDR3 comprises 12 residues. From germline, CDR1 is MGHRA and CDR2 YSYEKL. DNA of the CDR3: TGCGCCAGCAGCCAAGAAGGCGGGGCGCAGTTCTTC. This encodes CASSQEGGAQFF.

This clone was counted once. V and J are TRBV6-5 and TRBJ1-2, with 8 bases lining up with TRBD1. V lost 6 bases to trimming and J lost 6 bases; unmatched junction nucleotides: 9. The CDR3 runs to 14 residues. CDR1 MNHEY and CDR2 SVGAGI come from the germline V gene. The CDR3 DNA reads as TGTGCCAGCAGGACTGGACAGGGTATGGATGGCTACACCTTC. The encoded protein is CASRTGQGMDGYTF.

The J gene is TRBJ2-3, the V gene TRBV4-3; 14 bases are a match to TRBD2. This CDR3 is built from 16 residues. V lost 4 bases to trimming and J lost 6 bases; unmatched junction nucleotides: 6. Germline values: CDR1 LGHNA, CDR2 YSLEER. Here the CDR3 DNA reads TGCGCCAGCAGCCCTGGGACTAGCGGGAGTGGGGATACGCAGTATTTT. This codes for CASSPGTSGSGDTQYF.

The chain has TRBV27 and TRBJ2-1, with unresolved D. The CDR3 length is 13 residues. Germline V gene sequence: CDR1 MNHEY, CDR2 SMNVEV (reference sequence). Between the trimmed V and J ends, which lost 6 bases and 8 bases, there was a span of 14 bases. CDR3 region: CASSPSLPDEQFF. The CDR3 nucleotides are TGTGCCAGCAGCCCCTCTCTCCCGGATGAGCAGTTCTTC.

The V call is TRBV7-6, the J call TRBJ2-3; 7 nucleotides line up with TRBD2. Trimming removed 5 bases from V and 8 bases from J; junction bases left unmatched: 4. This CDR3 spans 12 amino acids. Per germline, CDR1 SGHVS and CDR2 FNYEAQ. CDR3 sequence: CASSRGGGTQYF. DNA of the CDR3: TGTGCCAGCAGCCGCGGCGGGGGTACGCAGTATTTT.